This T cell receptor beta chain is from a study of blood T cell repertoires in COVID-19. This CDR3 region has 17 residues. V was clipped by 4 bases and J by 1 base; unmatched bases: 9. Germline V gene data show CDR1 as SGHAT and CDR2 as FQNNGV. Assay used: immunoSEQ multiplex PCR; TCRdb lists only in-frame clones, some missing. The table has 60,000 to 70,000 clones, 75% to 85% seen once. This TCR was recovered from a man aged 50 or older with acute or convalescent COVID-19. The sequencing input was peripheral blood. The chain joins TRBV11-2 to TRBJ2-5; 10 nucleotides agree with TRBD2. CDR3 loop: CASSSLAGVNTQETQYF. For the CDR3, the DNA is TGTGCCAGCAGCTCCCTAGCGGGGGTGAACACCCAAGAGACCCAGTACTTC.